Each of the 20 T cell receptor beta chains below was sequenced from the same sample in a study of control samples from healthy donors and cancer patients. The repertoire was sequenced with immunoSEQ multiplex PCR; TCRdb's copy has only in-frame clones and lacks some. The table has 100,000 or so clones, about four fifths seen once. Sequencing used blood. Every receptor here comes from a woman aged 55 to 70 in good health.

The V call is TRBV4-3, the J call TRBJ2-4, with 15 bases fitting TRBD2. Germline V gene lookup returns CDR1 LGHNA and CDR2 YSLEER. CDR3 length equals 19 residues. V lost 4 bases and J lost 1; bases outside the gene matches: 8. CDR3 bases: TGCGCCAGCAGCCGCACCGGGACTAGCGGGGGGTCCGCCAAAAACATTCAGTACTTC. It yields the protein CASSRTGTSGGSAKNIQYF.

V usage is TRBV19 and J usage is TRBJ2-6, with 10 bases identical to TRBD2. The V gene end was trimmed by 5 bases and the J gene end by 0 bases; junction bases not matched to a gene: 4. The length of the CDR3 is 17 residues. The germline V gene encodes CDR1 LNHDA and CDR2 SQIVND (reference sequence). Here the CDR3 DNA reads TGTGCCAGTAGTCAACTAGCGGGATCCTCTGGGGCCAACGTCCTGACTTTC. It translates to CASSQLAGSSGANVLTF.

This CDR3 reads CASSPRFGQPRMNTEAFF. The CDR3 DNA is TGTGCCAGCTCACCACGATTTGGACAGCCCCGCATGAACACTGAAGCTTTCTTT. This chain connects TRBV18 to TRBJ1-1; possible D gene TRBD1, 6 bases. The V and J ends lost 1 base and 0 bases respectively, with 18 bases between them. This CDR3 has 18 residues. Germline V gene data show CDR1 as KGHSH and CDR2 as LQKENI.

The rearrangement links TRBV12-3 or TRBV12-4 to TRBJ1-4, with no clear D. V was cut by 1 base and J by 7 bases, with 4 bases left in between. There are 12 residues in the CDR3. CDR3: CASSLVREKLFF. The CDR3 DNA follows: TGTGCCAGCAGTTTAGTCCGTGAAAAACTGTTTTTT.

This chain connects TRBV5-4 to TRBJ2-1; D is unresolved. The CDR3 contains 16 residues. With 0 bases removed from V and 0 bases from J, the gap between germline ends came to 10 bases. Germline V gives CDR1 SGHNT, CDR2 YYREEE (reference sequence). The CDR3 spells CASSLVGGSSYNEQFF. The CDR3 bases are TGTGCCAGCAGCTTGGTGGGCGGAAGCTCCTACAATGAGCAGTTCTTC.

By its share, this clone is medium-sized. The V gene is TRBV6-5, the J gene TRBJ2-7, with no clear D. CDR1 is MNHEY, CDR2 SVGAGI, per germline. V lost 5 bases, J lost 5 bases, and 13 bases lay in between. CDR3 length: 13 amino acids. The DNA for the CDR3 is TGTGCCAGCAGTACAACAGTGGGCCACGAGCAGTACTTC. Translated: CASSTTVGHEQYF.

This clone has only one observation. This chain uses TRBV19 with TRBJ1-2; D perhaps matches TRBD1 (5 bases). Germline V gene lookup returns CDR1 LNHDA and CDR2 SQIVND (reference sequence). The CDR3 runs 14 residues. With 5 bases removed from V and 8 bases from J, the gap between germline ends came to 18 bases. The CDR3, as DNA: TGTGCCAGTAGTCTTAACTCCGGGGCGTCGGGCTACACCTTC. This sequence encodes CASSLNSGASGYTF.

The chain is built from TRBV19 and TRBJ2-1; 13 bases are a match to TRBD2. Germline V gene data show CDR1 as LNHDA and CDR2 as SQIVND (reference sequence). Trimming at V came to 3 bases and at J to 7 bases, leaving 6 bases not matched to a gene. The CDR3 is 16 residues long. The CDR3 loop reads CASSMELAGGWNEQFF. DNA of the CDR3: TGTGCCAGTAGTATGGAACTAGCGGGAGGGTGGAATGAGCAGTTCTTC.

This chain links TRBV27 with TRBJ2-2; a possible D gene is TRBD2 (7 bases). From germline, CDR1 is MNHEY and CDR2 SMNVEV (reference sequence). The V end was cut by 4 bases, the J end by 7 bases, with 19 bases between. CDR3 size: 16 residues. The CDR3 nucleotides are TGTGCCAGCAGTTATAATGTGGGGGGGCCCGGCGGGGAGCTGTTTTTT. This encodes CASSYNVGGPGGELFF.

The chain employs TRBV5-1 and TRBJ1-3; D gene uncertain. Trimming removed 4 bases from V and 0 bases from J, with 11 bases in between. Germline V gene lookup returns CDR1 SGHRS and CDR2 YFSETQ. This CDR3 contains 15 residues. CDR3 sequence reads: CASSPHGGSGNTIYF. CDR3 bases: TGCGCCAGCAGCCCGCATGGAGGCTCTGGAAACACCATATATTTT.

The CDR3 coding sequence is TGTGCCAGCAGGGACGTCATGAACACTGAAGCTTTCTTT. Translation gives CASRDVMNTEAFF. The chain has TRBV25-1 and TRBJ1-1; no firm D call. From germline, CDR1 is MGHDK and CDR2 SYGVNS. The length of the CDR3 is 13 residues. V gave up 6 bases and J gave up 0 bases, with 8 bases separating them. The full variable domain, its missing parts supplied by reference TRBV25-1 and TRBJ1-1, is EADIYQTPRYLVIGTGKKITLECSQTMGHDKMYWYQQDPGMELHLIHYSYGVNSTEKGDLSSESTVSRIRTEHFPLTLESARPSHTSQYLCASRDVMNTEAFFGQGTRLTVV.

The CDR3 DNA is TGTGCCAGCAGCTTAGTCTTGTATTCTGGCTACACCTTC. Translating it yields CASSLVLYSGYTF. This chain connects TRBV7-2 to TRBJ1-2; D remains unclear. The CDR3 has 13 amino acids. CDR1 SGHTA and CDR2 FQGNSA come from the germline V gene. V lost 1 base and J lost 7, with 10 bases in between.

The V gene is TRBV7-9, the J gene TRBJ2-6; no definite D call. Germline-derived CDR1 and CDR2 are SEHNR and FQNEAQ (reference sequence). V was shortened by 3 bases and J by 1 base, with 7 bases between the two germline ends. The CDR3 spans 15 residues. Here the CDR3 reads CASSFPESGANVLTF. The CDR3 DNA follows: TGTGCCAGCAGCTTCCCCGAATCTGGGGCCAACGTCCTGACTTTC.

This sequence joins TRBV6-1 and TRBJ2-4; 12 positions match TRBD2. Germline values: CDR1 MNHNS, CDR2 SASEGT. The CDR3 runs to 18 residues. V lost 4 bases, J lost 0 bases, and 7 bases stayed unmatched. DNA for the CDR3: TGTGCCAGCAGTGTGACTAGCGGGGGTACCCTAGCCAAAAACATTCAGTACTTC. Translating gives CASSVTSGGTLAKNIQYF.

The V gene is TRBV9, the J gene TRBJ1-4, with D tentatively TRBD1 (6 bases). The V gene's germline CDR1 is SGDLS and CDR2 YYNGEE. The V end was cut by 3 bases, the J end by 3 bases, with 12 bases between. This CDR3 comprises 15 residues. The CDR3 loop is CASSETGHPNEKLFF. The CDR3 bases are TGTGCCAGCAGCGAAACGGGACACCCTAATGAAAAACTGTTTTTT.

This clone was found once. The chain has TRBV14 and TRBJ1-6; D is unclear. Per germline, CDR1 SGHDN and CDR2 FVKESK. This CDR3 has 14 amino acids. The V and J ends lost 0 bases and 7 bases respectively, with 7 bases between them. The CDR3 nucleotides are TGTGCCAGCAGCCAAGAGTTCTCGAATTCACCCCTCCACTTT. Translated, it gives CASSQEFSNSPLHF.

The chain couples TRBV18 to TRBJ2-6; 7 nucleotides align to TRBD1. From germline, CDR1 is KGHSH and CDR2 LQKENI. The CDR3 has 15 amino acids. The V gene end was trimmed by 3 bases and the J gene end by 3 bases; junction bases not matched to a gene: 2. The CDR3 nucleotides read TGTGCCAGCTCACCGCAGGGGGTTGGGGCCAACGTCCTGACTTTC. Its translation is CASSPQGVGANVLTF.

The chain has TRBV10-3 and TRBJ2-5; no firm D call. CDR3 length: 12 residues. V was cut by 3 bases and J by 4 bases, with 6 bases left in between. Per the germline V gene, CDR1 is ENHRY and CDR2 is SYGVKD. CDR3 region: CAISDSRETQYF. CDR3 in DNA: TGTGCCATCAGTGACTCAAGAGAGACCCAGTACTTC.

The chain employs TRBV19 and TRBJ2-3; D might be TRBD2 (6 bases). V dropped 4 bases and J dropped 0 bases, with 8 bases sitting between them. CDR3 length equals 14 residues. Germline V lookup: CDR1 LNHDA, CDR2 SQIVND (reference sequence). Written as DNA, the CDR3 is TGTGCCAGTAGTAAGGGACTTAGCACAGATACGCAGTATTTT. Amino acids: CASSKGLSTDTQYF.

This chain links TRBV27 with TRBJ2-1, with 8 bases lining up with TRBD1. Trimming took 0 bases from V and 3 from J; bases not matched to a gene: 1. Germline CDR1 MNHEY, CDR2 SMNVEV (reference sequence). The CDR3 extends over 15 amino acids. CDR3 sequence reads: CASSLSTGGYNEQFF. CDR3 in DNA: TGTGCCAGCAGTTTATCAACAGGGGGCTACAATGAGCAGTTCTTC.